Shown below are 24 T cell receptor beta chains from a single sample sequenced in a study of identifying expanded T cells in peripheral blood. Sequencing used immunoSEQ multiplex PCR; TCRdb keeps in-frame clones, though not all of them. The sample includes over 70,000 clones, more than 75% of them seen just once. The specimen was blood. These receptors all come from a person aged 18-70 years in good health.

This chain uses TRBV7-2 with TRBJ1-6; D not resolved. CDR1 and CDR2 (germline): SGHTA, FQGNSA. Trimming took off 5 bases at V and 4 bases at J, with 18 bases between the two ends. This CDR3 has 17 residues. CDR3 coding DNA: TGTGCCAGCAGCCGCCGACACCGAACCTTTTATAATTCACCCCTCCACTTT. Encoded protein: CASSRRHRTFYNSPLHF.

This rearrangement joins TRBV4-3 to TRBJ2-5; 9 bases match TRBD2. V was clipped by 1 base and J by 5 bases; unmatched bases: 14. The CDR3 consists of 18 residues. The germline gives CDR1 LGHNA, CDR2 YSLEER. The CDR3, as DNA: TGCGCCAGCAGCCAAGCGGCGCTTGGCGGGGGGGCATGGGAGACCCAGTACTTC. It translates to CASSQAALGGGAWETQYF.

The chain carries TRBV2 and TRBJ1-5; TRBD1 might be the D (5 bases). The germline gives CDR1 SNHLY, CDR2 FYNNEI. V lost 5 bases and J 4 bases, leaving 18 bases between the germline ends. There are 16 residues in the CDR3. The chain's CDR3 is CASSKDGALRNQPQHF. Here the CDR3 DNA reads TGTGCCAGCAGTAAGGACGGGGCCCTTCGAAATCAGCCCCAGCATTTT.

The chain is built from TRBV19 and TRBJ2-7; weak D call: TRBD1 (5 bases). The CDR3 extends over 12 amino acids. Germline CDR1 reads LNHDA; CDR2 reads SQIVND (reference sequence). With 8 bases removed from V and 3 bases from J, the gap between germline ends came to 11 bases. The CDR3 DNA reads as TGTGCCAGTCAAGGGGATTTCTACGAGCAGTACTTC. This sequence encodes CASQGDFYEQYF.

The CDR3: CASSEAPTGFNTEAFF. CDR3 DNA sequence: TGCGCCAGCAGTGAGGCCCCGACAGGTTTCAACACTGAAGCTTTCTTT. V is TRBV10-2 and J is TRBJ1-1, with D possibly TRBD1 on 6 matching bases. The V gene lost 2 bases and the J gene lost 2 bases, with 15 bases spanning the gap. The CDR3 is made up of 16 amino acids. The germline CDR1 and CDR2 sequences are WSHSY and SAAADI.

The chain uses TRBV30 and TRBJ2-5, with 9 bases fitting TRBD2. Germline CDR1 and CDR2: GTSNPN and SVGIG (reference sequence). J gave up 5 bases and V 0 bases, and 4 bases lay outside the gene matches. The CDR3 extends over 14 amino acids. The CDR3 loop is CAWSVGGGGETQYF. Written as DNA, the CDR3 is TGTGCCTGGAGTGTAGGCGGGGGGGGCGAGACCCAGTACTTC.

This chain uses TRBV28 with TRBJ1-2; D is undetermined. V was clipped by 6 bases and J by 5 bases, with 25 bases between them. Germline CDR1 is MDHEN and CDR2 is SYDVKM. The CDR3 covers 17 residues. The CDR3 region has the DNA TGTGCCAGCAGACAATCCGGCAGGACCACGAACCTTTATGGCTACACCTTC. It is translated as CASRQSGRTTNLYGYTF.

This clone showed up just a few times. This chain connects TRBV7-8 to TRBJ1-2, with TRBD1 identical over 7 bases. V was clipped by 2 bases and J by 4 bases; unmatched bases: 10. Germline CDR1 and CDR2: SGHVS and FQNEAQ. The CDR3 runs to 16 residues. The CDR3 bases are TGTGCCAGCAGCTTAACAGGGGCGGATTCCCCCTATGGCTACACCTTC. This codes for CASSLTGADSPYGYTF.

This clone has more than one count but fewer than ten. J is TRBJ1-6 and V is TRBV6-6, with 8 bases that match TRBD1. This CDR3 has 16 amino acids. Germline lookup yields CDR1 MNHNY and CDR2 SVGAGI (reference sequence). With V trimmed by 6 bases and J by 6 bases, 10 bases remained unmatched. The DNA for the CDR3 is TGTGCCAGCAGCAACGACAGGGGCCTTACTAATTCACCCCTCCACTTT. Protein: CASSNDRGLTNSPLHF.

This clone was observed once. The chain joins TRBV5-6 to TRBJ2-3; D is unclear. The V gene lost 4 bases and the J gene lost 1 base, with 10 bases spanning the gap. Germline assignment: CDR1 SGHDT and CDR2 YYEEEE. The CDR3 is made up of 14 amino acids. DNA of the CDR3: TGTGCCAGCAGCCAGCCAGGACGCACAGATACGCAGTATTTT. Protein: CASSQPGRTDTQYF.

This chain joins TRBV19 and TRBJ1-1; D not resolved. Trimming removed 6 bases from V and 2 bases from J, with 13 bases in between. The CDR3 consists of 14 residues. The V gene's germline CDR1 is LNHDA and CDR2 SQIVND (reference sequence). CDR3 nucleotides: TGTGCCAGTAGGGTCCTGGCAGTTAACACTGAAGCTTTCTTT. Translating gives CASRVLAVNTEAFF.

This CDR3 reads CASRDSNEKLFF. CDR3 nucleotides: TGTGCCAGCAGGGACAGTAATGAAAAACTGTTTTTT. The chain uses TRBV6-5 and TRBJ1-4; D is possibly TRBD1 (6 bases). CDR1 is MNHEY and CDR2 is SVGAGI in the germline V gene. This CDR3 spans 12 amino acids. The V end was cut by 6 bases, the J end by 4 bases, with 6 bases between.

J is TRBJ2-7 and V is TRBV27; TRBD1 is a possible D gene (5 bases). Germline CDR1 is MNHEY and CDR2 is SMNVEV (reference sequence). This CDR3 contains 17 residues. V was trimmed by 5 bases and J by 9 bases, leaving 29 bases between them. CDR3 nucleotides: TGTGCCAGCAGTCCCCGGCCCAACGTACAGGTCCCCACTATGCAGTACTTC. It yields the protein CASSPRPNVQVPTMQYF.

The DNA for the CDR3 is TGTGCCAGCAACAATAACGGGGACAGGGAAGCTTTCTTT. This codes for CASNNNGDREAFF. The V call is TRBV11-3, the J call TRBJ1-1; the match to TRBD1 covers 8 bases. The germline CDR1 and CDR2 sequences are SGHNT and YENEEA. CDR3 length: 13 residues. The ends lost 7 bases at V and 8 bases at J; junction bases unmatched: 9.

This clone showed up just once. The chain carries TRBV7-8 and TRBJ2-5, with D tentatively TRBD1 or TRBD2 (5 bases each). The J call could be wrong; TRBJ2-7 is a better fit for the DNA end. The CDR3 runs to 15 residues. Germline assignment: CDR1 SGHVS and CDR2 FQNEAQ. The CDR3 DNA follows: TGTGCCAGCAGCCCACGGCCGGGGCTTCTCTACGAGCAGTACTTC. Its translation: CASSPRPGLLYEQYF.

This clone appeared once. V and J are TRBV6-6 and TRBJ2-2; D gene ambiguous. This CDR3 is built from 12 residues. V dropped 11 bases and J dropped 4 bases, with 11 bases sitting between them. The V gene's germline CDR1 is MNHNY and CDR2 SVGAGI (reference sequence). CDR3 protein: CAGSGRTGELFF. As DNA, the CDR3 is TGTGCCGGATCGGGCCGCACCGGGGAGCTGTTTTTT.

The CDR3 spells CASSEGRSYEQYF. The DNA for the CDR3 is TGTGCCAGCAGTGAGGGCCGCTCCTACGAGCAGTACTTC. The chain combines TRBV6-1 with TRBJ2-7, with D hard to call. V was clipped by 3 bases and J by 0 bases, with 6 bases between them. This CDR3 comprises 13 residues. Germline V gene data show CDR1 as MNHNS and CDR2 as SASEGT.

About this clone itself: Other DNA sequences in this specimen translate into the identical CDR3. The V and J genes are TRBV4-3 and TRBJ2-7, with 8 bases identical to TRBD1. CDR1 is LGHNA and CDR2 is YSLEER in the germline V gene. The CDR3 runs 14 residues. Unmatched junction bases numbered 4, after V lost 4 bases and J lost 2 bases. CDR3 region: CASSRDRGPYEQYF. In DNA, the CDR3 is TGCGCCAGCAGCCGAGACAGGGGCCCCTACGAGCAGTACTTC.

The chain joins TRBV5-6 to TRBJ1-1, with D perhaps TRBD1 (5 bases). The germline V gene encodes CDR1 SGHDT and CDR2 YYEEEE. Trimming pared 0 bases from V and 6 bases from J, leaving 9 bases between. The CDR3 runs to 13 residues. CDR3 coding DNA: TGTGCCAGCAGCTTGGGTAGGGGATCTGAAGCTTTCTTT. Its protein is CASSLGRGSEAFF. The full variable domain, with the rest looked up from reference TRBV5-6 and TRBJ1-1, is DAGVTQSPTHLIKTRGQQVTLRCSPKSGHDTVSWYQQALGQGPQFIFQYYEEEERQRGNFPDRFSGHQFPNYSSELNVNALLLGDSALYLCASSLGRGSEAFFGQGTRLTVV.

The chain recombines TRBV11-3 with TRBJ2-1; the D gene could be TRBD1 or TRBD2 (6 bases each). The CDR3 totals 15 residues. The V and J ends lost 5 bases and 3 bases respectively, with 14 bases between them. The V gene's germline CDR1 is SGHNT and CDR2 YENEEA. Here the CDR3 reads CASSPGAGLYNEQFF. The CDR3, as DNA: TGTGCCAGCAGCCCGGGGGCAGGGCTCTACAATGAGCAGTTCTTC.

This clone appeared a single time. V usage is TRBV9 and J usage is TRBJ1-2; D remains unclear. The CDR3 is 14 residues long. The germline gives CDR1 SGDLS, CDR2 YYNGEE. Trimming left V 4 bases short and J 0 bases short, with 10 bases between. The CDR3 region is CASSSYTPNYGYTF. For the CDR3, the DNA is TGTGCCAGCAGCTCCTATACTCCTAACTATGGCTACACCTTC.

This sequence joins TRBV5-1 and TRBJ1-2; D call uncertain. Deletions cut 1 base from V and 3 bases from J, with 10 bases between. The CDR3 has 14 amino acids. Germline V gives CDR1 SGHRS, CDR2 YFSETQ. The CDR3 protein is CASSLIGMDYGYTF. In DNA form, the CDR3 reads TGCGCCAGCAGCTTGATTGGTATGGACTATGGCTACACCTTC.

This clone was seen only once. The rearrangement uses TRBV13 and TRBJ2-1; 12 bases align to TRBD2. This CDR3 is built from 15 residues. The germline V gene has CDR1 PRHDT and CDR2 FYEKMQ (reference sequence). J was trimmed by 5 bases and V by 5 bases; bases with no gene match: 4. For the CDR3, the DNA is TGTGCCAGCAGCCAACTAGCGGGGGGAAACAATGAGCAGTTCTTC. Its translation: CASSQLAGGNNEQFF.

J is TRBJ1-1 and V is TRBV6-5, with D unresolved. The V gene lost 7 bases and the J gene lost 1 base, with 13 bases spanning the gap. This CDR3 spans 14 amino acids. Germline CDR1 is MNHEY and CDR2 is SVGAGI. The CDR3 sequence: CASNPTDGNTEAFF. The CDR3 bases are TGTGCCAGCAATCCTACAGATGGGAACACTGAAGCTTTCTTT.